Sequencing of this T cell receptor (beta chain) was carried out in a study of beta chain features in type 1 diabetes. The CDR3 covers 17 residues. In germline, CDR1 is SGHRS, CDR2 YFSETQ. The germline V and J ends were trimmed by 1 base and 3 bases, with 19 bases remaining between them. In the case of this clone: Its antigen is as yet unknown.

Study outcomes and limitations: Type 1 diabetes patients showed a moderate but significant shortening of TCRB CDR3s in all four CD4+ subsets.

The investigators reverse transcribed all of the isolated RNA, so they sequenced expressed TCRB transcripts. Measured with immunoSEQ multiplex PCR; TCRdb has only the in-frame clones, and not every one. The sample has about 280,000 clones, about 15% seen once. The chain is built from TRBV5-1 and TRBJ1-2, with a possible D match to TRBD1 (6 bases). This TCR came from a man younger than 30 with type 1 diabetes. Sample: naive CD4+ T cells from blood. The chain's CDR3 is CASSLLVDQGSDYGYTF. The CDR3 coding sequence is TGCGCCAGCAGCTTGCTTGTTGACCAGGGGAGTGACTATGGCTACACCTTC. Full variable domain (missing parts from reference TRBV5-1 and TRBJ1-2): KAGVTQTPRYLIKTRGQQVTLSCSPISGHRSVSWYQQTPGQGLQFLFEYFSETQRNKGNFPGRFSGRQFSNSRSEMNVSTLELGDSALYLCASSLLVDQGSDYGYTFGSGTRLTVV.